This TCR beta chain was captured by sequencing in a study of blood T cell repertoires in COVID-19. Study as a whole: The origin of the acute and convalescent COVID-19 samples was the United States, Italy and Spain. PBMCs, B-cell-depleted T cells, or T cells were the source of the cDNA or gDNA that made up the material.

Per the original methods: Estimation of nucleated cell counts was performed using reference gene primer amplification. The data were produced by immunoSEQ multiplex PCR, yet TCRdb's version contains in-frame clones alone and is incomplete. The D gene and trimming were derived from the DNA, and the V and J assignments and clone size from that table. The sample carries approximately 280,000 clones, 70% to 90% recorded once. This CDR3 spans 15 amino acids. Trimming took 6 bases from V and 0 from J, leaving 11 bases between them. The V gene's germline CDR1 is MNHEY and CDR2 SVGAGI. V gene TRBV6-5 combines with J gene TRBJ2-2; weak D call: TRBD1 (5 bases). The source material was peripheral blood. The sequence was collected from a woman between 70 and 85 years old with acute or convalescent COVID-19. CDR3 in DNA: TGTGCCAGCAGGGTGGAAGGGGCGAACACCGGGGAGCTGTTTTTT. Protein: CASRVEGANTGELFF.